The TCR beta chain under discussion was sequenced for a study of T cell responses to AZD1222 COVID-19 vaccine. Study information: It was second doses at about 4 or about 12 weeks that were pooled.

The length of the CDR3 is 18 residues. After removal of 0 bases from V and 0 bases from J, the junction contained 9 bases not matched to a gene. Germline assignment: CDR1 SGHDT and CDR2 YYEEEE. In the case of this clone: No antigen is known for it.

TCRdb keeps only in-frame clones here, not all; method: immunoSEQ multiplex PCR. The table has roughly 160,000 clones, over 75% seen once; the top ten hold 6.9%. Whole-study results and caveats: Spike-specific TCR breadth rose after two AZD1222 doses, and depth rose as well. Donors, mostly white British, included more females; clonal diversity was possibly underestimated. AZD1222 recipients seropositive at baseline numbered only 5 to 7.

This chain joins TRBV5-6 and TRBJ1-1; 9 positions agree with TRBD1. Here the sequenced sample was peripheral blood, taken on day 0 of AZD1222 vaccination. The clonotype comes from an adult in good health. The CDR3 loop reads CASSLGTGDKKMNTEAFF. For the CDR3, the DNA is TGTGCCAGCAGCTTGGGGACAGGGGATAAAAAAATGAACACTGAAGCTTTCTTT.